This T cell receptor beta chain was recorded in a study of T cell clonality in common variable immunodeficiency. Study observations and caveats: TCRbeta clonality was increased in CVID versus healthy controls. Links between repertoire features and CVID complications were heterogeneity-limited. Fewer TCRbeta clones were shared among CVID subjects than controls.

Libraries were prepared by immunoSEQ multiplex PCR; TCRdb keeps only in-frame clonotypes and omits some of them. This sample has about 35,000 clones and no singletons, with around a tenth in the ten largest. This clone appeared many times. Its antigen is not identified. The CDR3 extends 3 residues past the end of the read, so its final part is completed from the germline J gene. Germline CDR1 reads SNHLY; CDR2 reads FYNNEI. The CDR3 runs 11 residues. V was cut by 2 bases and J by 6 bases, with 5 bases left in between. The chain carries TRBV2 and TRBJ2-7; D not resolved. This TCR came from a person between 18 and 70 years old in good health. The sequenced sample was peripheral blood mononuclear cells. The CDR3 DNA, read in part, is TGTGCCAGCAGTGAATCTCGCGAG. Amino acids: CASSESRE. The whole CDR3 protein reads CASSESREQYF.